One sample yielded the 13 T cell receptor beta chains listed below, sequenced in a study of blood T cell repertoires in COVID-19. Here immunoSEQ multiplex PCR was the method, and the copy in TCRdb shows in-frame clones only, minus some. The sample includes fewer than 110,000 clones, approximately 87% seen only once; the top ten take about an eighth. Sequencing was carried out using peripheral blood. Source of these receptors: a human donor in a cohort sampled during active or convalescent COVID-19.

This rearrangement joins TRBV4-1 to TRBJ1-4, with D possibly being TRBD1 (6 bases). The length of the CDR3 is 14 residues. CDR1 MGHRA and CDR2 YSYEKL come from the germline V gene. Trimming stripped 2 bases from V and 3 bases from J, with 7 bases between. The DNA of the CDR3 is TGCGCCAGCAGCCAACAGGGGTCTAATGAAAAACTGTTTTTT. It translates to CASSQQGSNEKLFF.

The CDR3 region is CASSQGSYSFSNGYTF. DNA for the CDR3: TGTGCCAGCAGCCAAGGAAGTTACTCTTTCTCTAACGGCTACACCTTC. The rearrangement uses TRBV14 and TRBJ1-2; D is unresolved. The CDR3 has 16 amino acids. V was trimmed by 1 base and J by 8 bases, leaving 20 bases between them. Germline V CDR1 and CDR2: SGHDN, FVKESK.

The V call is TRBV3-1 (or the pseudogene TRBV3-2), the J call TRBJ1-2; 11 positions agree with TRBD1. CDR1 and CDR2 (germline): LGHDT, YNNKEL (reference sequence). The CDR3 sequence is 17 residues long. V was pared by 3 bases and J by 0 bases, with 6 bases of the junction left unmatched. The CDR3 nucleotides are TGTGCCAGCAGCCACTCGAGGACAGGGGGCTCTAACTATGGCTACACCTTC. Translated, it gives CASSHSRTGGSNYGYTF.

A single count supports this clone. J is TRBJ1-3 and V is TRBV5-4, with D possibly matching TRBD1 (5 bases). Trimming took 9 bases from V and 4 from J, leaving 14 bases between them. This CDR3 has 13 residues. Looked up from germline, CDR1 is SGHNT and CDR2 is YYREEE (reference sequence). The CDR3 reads CATSWTFGNTIYF. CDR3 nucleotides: TGTGCCACCTCCTGGACATTCGGAAACACCATATATTTT.

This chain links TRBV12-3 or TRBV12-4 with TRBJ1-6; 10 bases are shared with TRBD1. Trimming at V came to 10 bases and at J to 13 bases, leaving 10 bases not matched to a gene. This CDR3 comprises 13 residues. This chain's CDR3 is CANTRDRGPPLHF. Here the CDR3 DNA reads TGTGCCAACACCCGGGACAGGGGTCCCCCCCTCCACTTT.

CDR3 coding DNA: TGCGCCAGCAGCTGGGACAGGGCCGACTATGGCTACACCTTC. This encodes CASSWDRADYGYTF. The J gene is TRBJ1-2, the V gene TRBV5-1, with 9 bases aligning to TRBD1. V shed 3 bases, J shed 3 bases, and the junction held 3 bases outside the gene matches. Germline loops: CDR1 SGHRS, CDR2 YFSETQ. This CDR3 has 14 residues. Full variable domain (outside the CDR3, taken from reference TRBV5-1 and TRBJ1-2): KAGVTQTPRYLIKTRGQQVTLSCSPISGHRSVSWYQQTPGQGLQFLFEYFSETQRNKGNFPGRFSGRQFSNSRSEMNVSTLELGDSALYLCASSWDRADYGYTFGSGTRLTVV.

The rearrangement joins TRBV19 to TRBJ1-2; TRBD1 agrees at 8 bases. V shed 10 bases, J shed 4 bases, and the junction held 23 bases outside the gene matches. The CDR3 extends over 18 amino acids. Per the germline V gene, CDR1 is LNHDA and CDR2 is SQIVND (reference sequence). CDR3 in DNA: TGTGCCACCCTCCCGCGGGGACAGGCGATAGGAGGAAGCTATGGCTACACCTTC. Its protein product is CATLPRGQAIGGSYGYTF.

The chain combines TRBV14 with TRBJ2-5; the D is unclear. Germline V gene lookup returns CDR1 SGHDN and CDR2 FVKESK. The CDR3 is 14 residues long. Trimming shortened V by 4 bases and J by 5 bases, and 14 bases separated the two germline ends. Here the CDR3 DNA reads TGTGCCAGCAGCCCCGGAGCATCCCGCGAGACCCAGTACTTC. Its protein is CASSPGASRETQYF. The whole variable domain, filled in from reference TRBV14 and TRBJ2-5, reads EAGVTQFPSHSVIEKGQTVTLRCDPISGHDNLYWYRRVMGKEIKFLLHFVKESKQDESGMPNNRFLAERTGGTYSTLKVQPAELEDSGVYFCASSPGASRETQYFGPGTRLLVL.

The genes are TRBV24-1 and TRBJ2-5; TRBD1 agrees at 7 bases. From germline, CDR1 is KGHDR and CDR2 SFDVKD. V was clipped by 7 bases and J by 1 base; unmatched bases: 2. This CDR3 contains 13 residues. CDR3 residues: CATRGQVQETQYF. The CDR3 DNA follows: TGTGCCACCAGAGGACAGGTCCAAGAGACCCAGTACTTC.

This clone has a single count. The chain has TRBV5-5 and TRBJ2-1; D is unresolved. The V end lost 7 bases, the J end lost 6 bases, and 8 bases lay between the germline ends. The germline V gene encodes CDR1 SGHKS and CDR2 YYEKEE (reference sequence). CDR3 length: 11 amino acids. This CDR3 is CASLSGNEQFF. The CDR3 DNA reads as TGTGCCAGCTTGAGTGGCAATGAGCAGTTCTTC. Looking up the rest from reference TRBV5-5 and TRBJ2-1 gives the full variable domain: DAGVTQSPTHLIKTRGQQVTLRCSPISGHKSVSWYQQVLGQGPQFIFQYYEKEERGRGNFPDRFSARQFPNYSSELNVNALLLGDSALYLCASLSGNEQFFGPGTRLTVL.

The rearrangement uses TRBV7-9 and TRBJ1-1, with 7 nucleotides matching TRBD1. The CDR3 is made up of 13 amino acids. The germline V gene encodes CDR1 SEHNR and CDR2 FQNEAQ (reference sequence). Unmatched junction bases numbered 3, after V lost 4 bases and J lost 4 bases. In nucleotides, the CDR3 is TGTGCCAGCAGCTCCACAGGGGTCACTGAAGCTTTCTTT. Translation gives CASSSTGVTEAFF.

This CDR3 is CASSLSTGTVNTEAFF. DNA of the CDR3: TGTGCCAGCAGTCTATCCACCGGGACAGTGAACACTGAAGCTTTCTTT. The rearrangement joins TRBV28 to TRBJ1-1; 7 positions agree with TRBD1. Per the germline V gene, CDR1 is MDHEN and CDR2 is SYDVKM. The V and J ends lost 5 bases and 0 bases, in that order; junction bases with no gene match: 9. The CDR3 loop spans 16 amino acids. The complete variable domain, with remaining parts taken from reference TRBV28 and TRBJ1-1, reads DVKVTQSSRYLVKRTGEKVFLECVQDMDHENMFWYRQDPGLGLRLIYFSYDVKMKEKGDIPEGYSVSREKKERFSLILESASTNQTSMYLCASSLSTGTVNTEAFFGQGTRLTVV.

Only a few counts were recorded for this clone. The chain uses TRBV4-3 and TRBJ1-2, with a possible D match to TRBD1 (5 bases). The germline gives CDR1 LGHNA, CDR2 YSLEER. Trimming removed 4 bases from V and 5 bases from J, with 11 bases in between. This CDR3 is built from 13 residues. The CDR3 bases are TGCGCCAGCAGCCGGGCCCGACAGTATGGCTACACCTTC. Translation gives CASSRARQYGYTF.